This entry features one T cell receptor beta chain sequence. These data are taken from a study of shared clonotypes between healthy human individuals. Sequencing was performed with immunoSEQ multiplex PCR; in TCRdb, only in-frame clones are kept and a portion is missing. Of about 2.1 million clones listed, about 92% are singletons. Naive CD8 cells lacked CD45RO and underwent positive selection for CCR7, leaving out terminally differentiated effector memory CD45RA+ cells. CDR1 and CDR2 from the germline V gene are MNHEY and SVGAGI. This CDR3 has 13 residues. V lost 8 bases and J lost 5, with 13 bases in between.

The J gene is TRBJ2-1, the V gene TRBV6-5; the D gene is possibly TRBD2 (6 bases). Sample: naive CD8+ T cells from PBMCs. The TCR was taken from a man between 18 and 29 years old in good health. Some clones in this sample may be carry-over from other donors' samples. CDR3 DNA sequence: TGTGCCAGCGGGGAGGTTACGAACAATGAGCAGTTCTTC. Protein product: CASGEVTNNEQFF.